The next 30 T cell receptor beta chains were all read from a single sample in a study of cytomegalovirus exposure and HLA in healthy donors. It was with 60 Vbeta and 13 Jbeta primers that the PCR ran. Some clones are missing from TCRdb's copy, which holds only in-frame ones; the method was immunoSEQ multiplex PCR. The table shows 160,000 or so clones, with roughly 85% occurring only once. What was sequenced was PBMCs. The receptors stem from a man aged 30 to 45 in good health and CMV-seronegative.

The rearrangement links TRBV25-1 to TRBJ1-2, with D possibly matching TRBD1 (6 bases). Germline V gene lookup returns CDR1 MGHDK and CDR2 SYGVNS. The CDR3 extends over 13 amino acids. V lost 8 bases to trimming and J lost 4 bases, with 14 bases between them. The CDR3 protein is CASSRGGSYGYTF. The CDR3 nucleotides read TGTGCCAGCTCCAGGGGTGGTAGCTATGGCTACACCTTC.

The genes are TRBV5-4 and TRBJ2-3; 8 bases align to TRBD1. In germline, CDR1 is SGHNT, CDR2 YYREEE (reference sequence). The trim removed 1 base at V and 3 bases at J, leaving 4 bases unmatched. CDR3 size: 15 residues. The CDR3 bases are TGTGCCAGCAGCTTGAATACAGGGGGAACAGATACGCAGTATTTT. Translated: CASSLNTGGTDTQYF.

Only a few counts were recorded for this clone. The chain links TRBV9 to TRBJ2-3, with 7 bases lining up with TRBD1. Trimming took 7 bases from V and 2 from J; bases not matched to a gene: 7. Per the germline V gene, CDR1 is SGDLS and CDR2 is YYNGEE. This CDR3 has 14 residues. The CDR3 bases are TGTGCCAGCGCGTCAGGGGGACACACAGATACGCAGTATTTT. Protein: CASASGGHTDTQYF.

V gene TRBV7-2 combines with J gene TRBJ2-7, with a tentative D call TRBD1 (6 bases). From germline, CDR1 is SGHTA and CDR2 FQGNSA. The CDR3 is made up of 15 amino acids. V lost 4 bases and J lost 1, with 14 bases in between. CDR3: CASSWSRQGSYEQYF. In DNA form, the CDR3 reads TGTGCCAGCAGCTGGTCCAGGCAGGGGTCCTACGAGCAGTACTTC.

This clone was picked up many times. The chain combines TRBV4-3 with TRBJ1-2; a weak D match, TRBD1 (6 bases). Trimming stripped 0 bases from V and 2 bases from J, with 10 bases between. The CDR3 is 15 amino acids. Germline V gives CDR1 LGHNA, CDR2 YSLEER. The CDR3 is CASSQEGGGNYGYTF. Here the CDR3 DNA reads TGCGCCAGCAGCCAAGAAGGGGGAGGGAACTATGGCTACACCTTC.

The genes are TRBV9 and TRBJ2-2, with 11 nucleotides matching TRBD2. The CDR3 consists of 15 residues. V trimming: 5 bases; J trimming: 5 bases; junction bases outside the gene matches: 5. Germline V gives CDR1 SGDLS, CDR2 YYNGEE. The CDR3: CASRASGRTTGELFF. CDR3 in DNA: TGTGCCAGCAGGGCTAGCGGGAGGACGACCGGGGAGCTGTTTTTT.

The chain recombines TRBV5-4 with TRBJ2-1, with a weak D call TRBD1 (6 bases). The CDR3 consists of 14 residues. Germline V CDR1 and CDR2: SGHNT, YYREEE (reference sequence). The ends were cut back, 3 bases at V and 5 bases at J, with 12 bases in the middle. CDR3 residues: CASSYRDIHNEQFF. CDR3 DNA: TGTGCCAGCAGCTACCGGGACATACACAATGAGCAGTTCTTC.

V gene TRBV9 combines with J gene TRBJ2-6, with D maybe TRBD1 (5 bases). The CDR3 totals 16 residues. Trimming removed 3 bases at V and 4 bases at J, with 14 bases between. Germline V gene data show CDR1 as SGDLS and CDR2 as YYNGEE. As DNA, the CDR3 is TGTGCCAGCAGCGGCCTGGGGCCCGTGGGGGCCAACGTCCTGACTTTC. Its translation: CASSGLGPVGANVLTF.

The chain combines TRBV11-2 with TRBJ2-1; 14 positions match TRBD2. The ends lost 2 bases at V and 4 bases at J; junction bases unmatched: 1. This CDR3 spans 16 amino acids. From germline, CDR1 is SGHAT and CDR2 FQNNGV. CDR3 sequence reads: CASSLWTSGGYNEQFF. The CDR3 DNA reads as TGTGCCAGCAGCTTATGGACTAGCGGGGGGTACAATGAGCAGTTCTTC. The full variable domain, with the rest looked up from reference TRBV11-2 and TRBJ2-1, is EAGVAQSPRYKIIEKRQSVAFWCNPISGHATLYWYQQILGQGPKLLIQFQNNGVVDDSQLPKDRFSAERLKGVDSTLKIQPAKLEDSAVYLCASSLWTSGGYNEQFFGPGTRLTVL.

The rearrangement links TRBV5-5 to TRBJ2-7; a possible D gene is TRBD2 (5 bases). V lost 5 bases and J lost 0, with 15 bases in between. Germline CDR1 reads SGHKS; CDR2 reads YYEKEE (reference sequence). The CDR3 length is 15 residues. This CDR3 is CASSNGLSGSYEQYF. The CDR3 bases are TGTGCCAGCAGTAACGGACTCTCCGGCTCCTACGAGCAGTACTTC.

The V gene is TRBV30, the J gene TRBJ1-1; 11 nucleotides agree with TRBD1. Losses at the gene ends were 4 bases for V and 11 bases for J; bases not matched to a gene: 9. Germline lookup yields CDR1 GTSNPN and CDR2 SVGIG (reference sequence). The CDR3 spans 13 residues. The CDR3 sequence is CAWTGGTGGRAFF. CDR3 bases: TGTGCCTGGACCGGGGGGACAGGGGGTCGGGCTTTCTTT.

The chain couples TRBV5-8 to TRBJ1-1, with 8 bases fitting TRBD1. This CDR3 region has 15 residues. V was pared by 10 bases and J by 2 bases, with 13 bases of the junction left unmatched. Germline V gene data show CDR1 as SGHTS and CDR2 as YDEGEE. Here the CDR3 reads CALRGQGAINTEAFF. The CDR3 nucleotides read TGTGCCCTCAGAGGGCAGGGGGCAATAAACACTGAAGCTTTCTTT.

The chain uses TRBV4-3 and TRBJ1-2; 9 positions agree with TRBD1. The CDR3 is 14 residues long. V shed 3 bases, J shed 7 bases, and the junction held 6 bases outside the gene matches. Germline CDR1 is LGHNA and CDR2 is YSLEER. In nucleotides, the CDR3 is TGCGCCAGCAGCCAGGACAGGGGTTGGGCTGGCTACACCTTC. This encodes CASSQDRGWAGYTF.

The V and J genes are TRBV5-4 and TRBJ2-7; 9 bases align to TRBD2. Germline lookup yields CDR1 SGHNT and CDR2 YYREEE (reference sequence). The CDR3 length is 15 residues. The V gene end was trimmed by 4 bases and the J gene end by 4 bases; junction bases not matched to a gene: 9. The CDR3 spells CASSTGAGGMYEQYF. For the CDR3, the DNA is TGTGCCAGCAGCACCGGGGCGGGAGGGATGTACGAGCAGTACTTC.

This chain links TRBV10-3 with TRBJ1-3; 8 bases map to TRBD1. With 6 bases clipped from V and 10 bases from J, the junction kept 17 bases outside the gene matches. Germline V gives CDR1 ENHRY, CDR2 SYGVKD. The CDR3 consists of 16 residues. In DNA form, the CDR3 reads TGTGCCATCAGCCCGGGACAGGATGTTTTGGTTCGGACCATATATTTT. Translation: CAISPGQDVLVRTIYF.

On this clone itself: Other DNA sequences in this sample translate to the same CDR3. The V gene is TRBV15, the J gene TRBJ1-4; TRBD1 agrees at 9 bases. The CDR3 loop spans 15 amino acids. V was clipped by 5 bases and J by 10 bases; unmatched bases: 11. Germline V CDR1 and CDR2: LNHNV, YYDKDF (reference sequence). The CDR3 region has the DNA TGTGCCACCAGCGGATTGGACAGGGGAGTCGGAAAACTGTTTTTT. Encoded protein: CATSGLDRGVGKLFF.

This clone showed up just a few times. The J gene is TRBJ2-1, the V gene TRBV5-1; TRBD2 is a possible D gene (6 bases). CDR1 SGHRS and CDR2 YFSETQ come from the germline V gene. Trimming took off 1 base at V and 6 bases at J, with 14 bases between the two ends. The CDR3 consists of 15 residues. CDR3 loop: CASSLKLARGNEQFF. CDR3 DNA: TGCGCCAGCAGCTTGAAACTAGCACGGGGCAATGAGCAGTTCTTC.

The chain combines TRBV7-2 with TRBJ2-3; 7 bases align to TRBD2. CDR3 length equals 18 residues. Unmatched junction bases numbered 15, after V lost 2 bases and J lost 4 bases. The germline gives CDR1 SGHTA, CDR2 FQGNSA. CDR3 region: CASSLNLGGWGGADTQYF. CDR3 sequence (DNA): TGTGCCAGCAGCTTAAATCTCGGGGGGTGGGGCGGGGCAGATACGCAGTATTTT.

The chain carries TRBV4-3 and TRBJ1-5, with D possibly TRBD1 on 6 matching bases. CDR1 LGHNA and CDR2 YSLEER come from the germline V gene. V shed 0 bases and J shed 4 bases, with 10 bases lying between them. The CDR3 runs to 15 residues. The CDR3, as DNA: TGCGCCAGCAGCCAAGACAGGACAGCTAATCAGCCCCAGCATTTT. Translated, it gives CASSQDRTANQPQHF.

V is TRBV6-4 and J is TRBJ1-2, with 8 bases fitting TRBD1. Germline V gene lookup returns CDR1 MRHNA and CDR2 SNTAGT. V was pared by 5 bases and J by 2 bases, with 4 bases of the junction left unmatched. The CDR3 spans 14 residues. CDR3 amino acids: CASSPGQANYGYTF. Written as DNA, the CDR3 is TGTGCCAGCAGTCCGGGACAGGCGAACTATGGCTACACCTTC.

The J gene is TRBJ1-2, the V gene TRBV5-1; D unclear. Germline V gene sequence: CDR1 SGHRS, CDR2 YFSETQ. V lost 4 bases, J lost 0 bases, and 28 bases lay in between. This CDR3 is 20 amino acids long. The CDR3 here is CASSRVTDLGRLKANYGYTF. The CDR3 DNA sequence: TGCGCCAGCAGCCGAGTGACCGACCTGGGCAGATTAAAAGCTAACTATGGCTACACCTTC.

The CDR3 loop reads CAISESSWGPVTEAFF. In DNA, the CDR3 is TGTGCCATCAGTGAGTCGAGTTGGGGCCCGGTTACTGAAGCTTTCTTT. V and J are TRBV10-3 and TRBJ1-1, with D maybe TRBD1 (5 bases). CDR1 is ENHRY and CDR2 is SYGVKD in the germline V gene. V lost 0 bases and J 5 bases, leaving 16 bases between the germline ends. The CDR3 is 16 amino acids.

The V and J genes are TRBV5-4 and TRBJ1-2; D uncertain. The CDR3 runs 13 residues. V lost 4 bases and J lost 6, with 13 bases in between. Germline loops: CDR1 SGHNT, CDR2 YYREEE (reference sequence). CDR3 sequence reads: CASSPQSYDGYTF. CDR3 nucleotide sequence: TGTGCCAGCAGCCCCCAGTCTTATGATGGCTACACCTTC. Together with reference TRBV5-4 and TRBJ1-2, the CDR3 gives the full variable domain: ETGVTQSPTHLIKTRGQQVTLRCSSQSGHNTVSWYQQALGQGPQFIFQYYREEENGRGNFPPRFSGLQFPNYSSELNVNALELDDSALYLCASSPQSYDGYTFGSGTRLTVV.

The chain uses TRBV14 and TRBJ2-1, with 8 bases identical to TRBD2. CDR1 and CDR2 from the germline V gene are SGHDN and FVKESK. This CDR3 is 18 amino acids long. The V gene end was trimmed by 0 bases and the J gene end by 7 bases; junction bases not matched to a gene: 14. The CDR3 reads CASSQEGTPRGVINEQFF. The CDR3 DNA reads as TGTGCCAGCAGCCAAGAAGGGACGCCGCGGGGGGTTATAAATGAGCAGTTCTTC.

This clone has more than one count but fewer than ten. The V gene is TRBV30, the J gene TRBJ1-4; 9 bases fit TRBD1. The CDR3 is made up of 16 amino acids. CDR1 and CDR2 from the germline V gene are GTSNPN and SVGIG (reference sequence). Losses at the gene ends were 3 bases for V and 10 bases for J; bases not matched to a gene: 15. The CDR3 DNA sequence: TGTGCCTGGAGCCACCCTGGGGACAGGGACGCCGGAAAACTGTTTTTT. This encodes CAWSHPGDRDAGKLFF.

The rearrangement joins TRBV27 to TRBJ2-1, with 10 bases identical to TRBD2. After removal of 2 bases from V and 2 bases from J, the junction contained 3 bases not matched to a gene. The germline V gene has CDR1 MNHEY and CDR2 SMNVEV (reference sequence). The CDR3 length is 16 residues. The CDR3 bases are TGTGCCAGCAGTTTAGTAGGGACTAGCGCCTACAATGAGCAGTTCTTC. It yields the protein CASSLVGTSAYNEQFF.

The rearrangement uses TRBV2 and TRBJ1-6, with TRBD1 matching 7 bases. The junction had 6 bases not matched to a gene; V was cut back by 5 bases and J by 5 bases. CDR1 SNHLY and CDR2 FYNNEI come from the germline V gene. The CDR3 spans 15 residues. Here the CDR3 DNA reads TGTGCCAGCAGTAGCCGGGACAGAAATAATTCACCCCTCCACTTT. Protein product: CASSSRDRNNSPLHF.

The chain uses TRBV28 and TRBJ2-5, with a possible D match to TRBD2 (5 bases). The CDR3 has 16 amino acids. V was pared by 4 bases and J by 2 bases, with 17 bases between. The germline V gene encodes CDR1 MDHEN and CDR2 SYDVKM. Here the CDR3 DNA reads TGTGCCAGCAGTTCCCTCTCCAACCGGAGGCAAGAGACCCAGTACTTC. This sequence encodes CASSSLSNRRQETQYF.

V gene TRBV6-6 combines with J gene TRBJ2-3, with 8 positions matching TRBD1. Germline CDR1 is MNHNY and CDR2 is SVGAGI (reference sequence). The V segment lost 6 bases and the J segment 2 bases; nucleotides outside the gene matches: 4. The CDR3 is made up of 14 amino acids. This chain's CDR3 is CASRWTGYTDTQYF. CDR3 coding DNA: TGTGCCAGCAGATGGACAGGGTACACAGATACGCAGTATTTT.

The genes are TRBV6-5 and TRBJ1-2; no clear D gene. The CDR3 runs 14 residues. Trimming cost V 0 bases and J 7 bases, with 12 bases left between them. Germline CDR1 reads MNHEY; CDR2 reads SVGAGI. The CDR3 is CASSYSSEGGGYTF. The DNA for the CDR3 is TGTGCCAGCAGTTACTCTTCTGAGGGCGGTGGCTACACCTTC.